The TCR beta chain described here comes from a study of blood T cell repertoires in COVID-19. Study-level information: The study drew acute and convalescent COVID-19 samples from the United States, Italy and Spain. The cDNA or gDNA used as material had been derived from T cells, B-cell-depleted T cells, or PBMCs.

J lost 5 bases, V lost 8 bases, and 10 bases had no gene match. CDR1 is LNHDA, CDR2 SQIVND, per germline (reference sequence). The CDR3 length is 15 residues. Study processing details: Scientists estimated how many nucleated cells there were by amplifying reference gene primers. Sequencing used immunoSEQ multiplex PCR; TCRdb keeps in-frame clones, though not all of them. V, J and clone size are those of that table, while D and trimming were read from the DNA. This sample carries 150,000 to 200,000 clones, approximately 83% of them seen once, and the ten largest clones take less than 3%. Sequencing used peripheral blood. The chain is built from TRBV19 and TRBJ2-7, with 12 nucleotides matching TRBD1. The clonotype comes from a human donor with acute or convalescent COVID-19. The donor label of this sample is uncertain. The CDR3 reads CASAGTGGGGDEQYF. DNA for the CDR3: TGTGCCAGTGCCGGGACAGGGGGCGGGGGTGACGAGCAGTACTTC.